The entry below describes one TCR beta chain. Antigen: not known. These data belong to a study of PD-1 blockade in classical Hodgkin lymphoma. V was pared by 0 bases and J by 11 bases, with 10 bases of the junction left unmatched. Per the germline V gene, CDR1 is SGHNT and CDR2 is YYREEE (reference sequence). The CDR3 has 14 amino acids. Each of the patients experienced relapse following autologous stem cell transplantation, and their brentuximab vedotin exposure differed. Notes on the study in general: Baseline diversity resembling that of newly diagnosed patients was seen in complete responders. Exclusion applied to patients who initiated nivolumab less than 1 year following ASCT. Newly diagnosed patients were reported to exhibit reduced baseline TCR diversity relative to healthy donors.

Profiling relied on immunoSEQ multiplex PCR, and the TCRdb table lists in-frame clones only, not all of them. Among 12,000 to 15,000 clones, around 82% were seen once, and the ten largest hold less than 25%. The specimen was peripheral blood mononuclear cells (PBMCs), collected before the second cycle of nivolumab. This TCR was sampled from a human donor with classical Hodgkin lymphoma. The chain couples TRBV5-4 to TRBJ1-1; 7 nucleotides line up with TRBD1. The CDR3 sequence is CASSLDRTGGGAFF. DNA for the CDR3: TGTGCCAGCAGCTTGGATCGGACAGGAGGGGGGGCTTTCTTT.